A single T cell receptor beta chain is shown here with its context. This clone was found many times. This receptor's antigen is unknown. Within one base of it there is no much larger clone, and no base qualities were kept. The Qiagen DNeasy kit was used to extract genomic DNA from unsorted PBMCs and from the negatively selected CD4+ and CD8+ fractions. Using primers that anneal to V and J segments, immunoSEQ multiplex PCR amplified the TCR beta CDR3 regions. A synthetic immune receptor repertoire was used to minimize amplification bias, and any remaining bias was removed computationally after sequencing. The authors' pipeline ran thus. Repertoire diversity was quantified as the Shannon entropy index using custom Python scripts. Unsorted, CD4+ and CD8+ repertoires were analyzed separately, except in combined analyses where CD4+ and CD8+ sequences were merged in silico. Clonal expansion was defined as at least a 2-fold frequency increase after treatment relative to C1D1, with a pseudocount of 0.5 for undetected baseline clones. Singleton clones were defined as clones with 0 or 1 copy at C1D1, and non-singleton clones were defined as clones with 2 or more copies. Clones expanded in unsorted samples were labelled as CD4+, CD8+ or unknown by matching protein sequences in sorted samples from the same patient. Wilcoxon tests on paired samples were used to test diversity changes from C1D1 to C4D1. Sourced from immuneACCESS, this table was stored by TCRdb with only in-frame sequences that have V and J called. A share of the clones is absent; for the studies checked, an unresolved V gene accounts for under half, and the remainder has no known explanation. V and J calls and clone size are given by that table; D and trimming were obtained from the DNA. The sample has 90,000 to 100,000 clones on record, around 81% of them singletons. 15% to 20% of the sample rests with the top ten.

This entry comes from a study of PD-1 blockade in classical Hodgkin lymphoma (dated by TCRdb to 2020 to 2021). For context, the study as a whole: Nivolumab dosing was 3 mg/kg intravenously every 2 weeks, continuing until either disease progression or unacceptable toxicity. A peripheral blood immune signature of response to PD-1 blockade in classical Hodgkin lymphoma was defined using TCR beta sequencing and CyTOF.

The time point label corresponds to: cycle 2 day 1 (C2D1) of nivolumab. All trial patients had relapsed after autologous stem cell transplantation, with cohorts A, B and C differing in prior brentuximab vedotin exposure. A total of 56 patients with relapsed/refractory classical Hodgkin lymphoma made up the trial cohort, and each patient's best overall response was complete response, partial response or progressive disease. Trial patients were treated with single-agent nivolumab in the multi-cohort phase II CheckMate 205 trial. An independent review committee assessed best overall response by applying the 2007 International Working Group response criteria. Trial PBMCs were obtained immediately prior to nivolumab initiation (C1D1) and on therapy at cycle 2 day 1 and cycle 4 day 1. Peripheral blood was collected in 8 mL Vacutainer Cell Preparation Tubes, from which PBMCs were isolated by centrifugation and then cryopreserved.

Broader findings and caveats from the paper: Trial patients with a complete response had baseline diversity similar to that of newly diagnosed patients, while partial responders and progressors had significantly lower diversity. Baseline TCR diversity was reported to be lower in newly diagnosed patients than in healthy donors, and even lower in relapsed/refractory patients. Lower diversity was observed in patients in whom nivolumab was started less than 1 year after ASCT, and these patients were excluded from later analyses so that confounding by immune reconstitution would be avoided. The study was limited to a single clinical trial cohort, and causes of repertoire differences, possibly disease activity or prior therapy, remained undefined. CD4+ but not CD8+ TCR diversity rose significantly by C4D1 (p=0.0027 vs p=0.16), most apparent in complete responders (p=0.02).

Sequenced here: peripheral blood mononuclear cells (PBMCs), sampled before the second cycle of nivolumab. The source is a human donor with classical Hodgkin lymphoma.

In nucleotides, the sequence is TGTGCCAGCAGTTACTCGATGGGGATTGCCGGGGAGCTGTTTTTT. It encodes CASSYSMGIAGELFF. The sequence is built from TRBV6-5 and TRBJ2-2, with the D gene uncertain. CDR1 and CDR2 are read off the germline V gene as MNHEY and SVGAGI. Trimming costs V 0 bases and J 6 bases, and their ends lie 11 bases apart. The CDR3 sequence holds 15 residues, the cysteine and phenylalanine included. CDR3 DNA is the only sequence kept; it has 45 bases, read in frame from the first base.